This TCR beta chain appears in the sequencing data of a study of long-term antiretroviral therapy in people with HIV. Germline CDR1 is MNHEY and CDR2 is SMNVEV (reference sequence). The CDR3 covers 14 residues. With 3 bases removed from V and 1 base from J, the gap between germline ends came to 10 bases. Survey-level resolution applied to immunoSEQ assay v3.0. Measured with immunoSEQ multiplex PCR; TCRdb has only the in-frame clones, and not every one. The data contain 20,000 to 30,000 clones, 75% to 90% of them singletons. The gene calls are TRBV27 and TRBJ2-7, with D hard to call. The sample consisted of unsorted PBMCs, taken around 4.1 years after starting antiretroviral therapy. This TCR derives from a man in his thirties or forties with HIV. The CDR3 coding sequence is TGTGCCAGCAGTTTTTCCGGGCCGTCCTACGAGCAGTACTTC. Its protein is CASSFSGPSYEQYF.